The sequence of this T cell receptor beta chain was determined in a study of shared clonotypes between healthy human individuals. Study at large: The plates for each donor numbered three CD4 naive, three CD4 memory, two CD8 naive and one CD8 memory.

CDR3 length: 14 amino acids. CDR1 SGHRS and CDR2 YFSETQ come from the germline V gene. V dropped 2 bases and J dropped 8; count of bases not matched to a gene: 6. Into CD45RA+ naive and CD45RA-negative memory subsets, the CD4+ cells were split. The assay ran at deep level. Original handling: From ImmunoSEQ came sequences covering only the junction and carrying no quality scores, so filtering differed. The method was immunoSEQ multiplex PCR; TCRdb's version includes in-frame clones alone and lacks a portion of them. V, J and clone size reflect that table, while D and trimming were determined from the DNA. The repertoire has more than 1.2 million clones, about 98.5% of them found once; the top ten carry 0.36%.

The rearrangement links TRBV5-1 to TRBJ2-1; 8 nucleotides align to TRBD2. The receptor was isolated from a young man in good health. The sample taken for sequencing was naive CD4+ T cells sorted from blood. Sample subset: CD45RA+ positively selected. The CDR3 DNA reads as TGCGCCAGCAGCTTAAGCGGGAGAATCGATGAGCAGTTCTTC. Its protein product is CASSLSGRIDEQFF.